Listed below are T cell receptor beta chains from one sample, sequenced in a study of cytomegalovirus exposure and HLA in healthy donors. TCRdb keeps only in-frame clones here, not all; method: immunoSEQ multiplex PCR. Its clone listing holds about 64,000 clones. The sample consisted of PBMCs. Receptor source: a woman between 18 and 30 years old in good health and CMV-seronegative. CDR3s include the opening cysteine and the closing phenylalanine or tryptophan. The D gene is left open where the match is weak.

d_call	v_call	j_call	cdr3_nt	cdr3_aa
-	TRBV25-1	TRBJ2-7	TGTGCCAGCAGTGCCGTAGAACCCTACGAGCAGTACTTC	CASSAVEPYEQYF
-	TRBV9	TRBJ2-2	TGTGCCAGCAGCGCCACAGGGATGAACACCGGGGAGCTGTTTTTT	CASSATGMNTGELFF
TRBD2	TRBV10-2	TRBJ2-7	TGCGCCAGCAGTGAGGGACTAGCGGGCTTATACTACGAGCAGTACTTC	CASSEGLAGLYYEQYF
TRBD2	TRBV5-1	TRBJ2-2	TGCGCCAGCAGCTTGTTTACTAGCGGGATTTCCGGGGAGCTGTTTTTT	CASSLFTSGISGELFF
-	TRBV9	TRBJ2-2	TGTGCCAGCAGCGTGTGGGAGGCCGGGGAGCTGTTTTTT	CASSVWEAGELFF
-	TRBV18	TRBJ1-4	TGTGCCAGCTCACCCACAGGGAATAATGAAAAACTGTTTTTT	CASSPTGNNEKLFF
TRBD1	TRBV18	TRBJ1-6	TGTGCCAGCTCCCCCGGGACAGGGGGCTCCGGTTCACCCCTCCACTTT	CASSPGTGGSGSPLHF
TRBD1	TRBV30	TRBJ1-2	TGTGCCTGCCCCCCCCGGACAGGGGGTGGTTATGGCTACACCTTC	CACPPRTGGGYGYTF
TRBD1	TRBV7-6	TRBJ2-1	TGTGCCAGCAGCTTATCAAAAATATTAGGACAGGGCTACAATGAGCAGTTCTTC	CASSLSKILGQGYNEQFF
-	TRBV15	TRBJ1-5	TGTGCCACCAGTACAGGGTTGGGCAATCAGCCCCAGCATTTT	CATSTGLGNQPQHF
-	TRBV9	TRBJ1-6	TGTGCCAGCAGCGTTGGGTCATCAGGGGCACCCCTCCACTTT	CASSVGSSGAPLHF
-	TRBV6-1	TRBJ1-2	TGTGCCAGCAGTGAACTTTTGTCCCTGGGCGGCTACACCTTC	CASSELLSLGGYTF
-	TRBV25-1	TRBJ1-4	TGTGCCAGCAGTGGACTGGAAGATGAAAAACTGTTTTTT	CASSGLEDEKLFF
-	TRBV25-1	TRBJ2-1	TGTGCCAGCAGAGCCGGGGGCAGGGGGTTCGATGAGCAGTTCTTC	CASRAGGRGFDEQFF
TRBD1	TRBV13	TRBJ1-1	TGTGCCAGCAGCTTAGAGTTGGGCAGGCCATCGGACAGGGGAGCTTTCTTT	CASSLELGRPSDRGAFF
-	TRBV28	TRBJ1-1	TGTGCCAGCAGTTTCGAGAGTTACACTGAAGCTTTCTTT	CASSFESYTEAFF
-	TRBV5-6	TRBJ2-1	TGTGCCAGCAGCTTGCTCAATGAGCAGTTCTTC	CASSLLNEQFF
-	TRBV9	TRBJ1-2	TGTGCCAGCAGCGTAGATGCAGGCTATGGCTACACCTTC	CASSVDAGYGYTF
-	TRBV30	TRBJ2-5	TGTGCCTGGACCAGTCAGGGGGAGACCCAGTACTTC	CAWTSQGETQYF
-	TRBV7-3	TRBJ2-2	TGTGCCAGCAGCTTAACCCCGCAGGGGCCCGTTGGCACCGGGGAGCTGTTTTTT	CASSLTPQGPVGTGELFF
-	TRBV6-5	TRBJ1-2	TGTGCCAGCACGGGCAGGGATAGCGGTGGCTACACCTTC	CASTGRDSGGYTF
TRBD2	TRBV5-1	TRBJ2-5	TGCGCCAGCAGCCCCGGGACTATTAAAGAGACCCAGTACTTC	CASSPGTIKETQYF
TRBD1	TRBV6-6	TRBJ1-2	TGTGCCAGCAGTTACGCGAGTTCCGGGACAGGGATTGGCTACACCTTC	CASSYASSGTGIGYTF
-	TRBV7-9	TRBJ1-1	TGTGCCAGCAGTTCCGCTGGGGGGAACGCTGAAGCTTTCTTT	CASSSAGGNAEAFF
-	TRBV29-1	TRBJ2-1	TGCAGCGTTGTGGTAAGTGCGTACAATGAGCAGTTCTTC	CSVVVSAYNEQFF
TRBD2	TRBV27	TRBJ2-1	TGTGCCAGCAGTTTCGGGACTAGCGGGAGGAATGAGCAGTTCTTC	CASSFGTSGRNEQFF
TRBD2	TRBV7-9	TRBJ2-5	TGTGCCAGCAGCCCCCGACTAGCGCCAGAGACCCAGTACTTC	CASSPRLAPETQYF
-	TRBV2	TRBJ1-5	TGTGCCAGCAGCAGGAACCATCAGCCCCAGCATTTT	CASSRNHQPQHF
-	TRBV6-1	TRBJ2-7	TGTGCCGGTCAACAGGGCCACGAGCAGTACTTC	CAGQQGHEQYF
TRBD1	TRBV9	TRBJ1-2	TGTGCCAGCAGCTTCAACTCAGGGACAGGAGAATATGGCTACACCTTC	CASSFNSGTGEYGYTF
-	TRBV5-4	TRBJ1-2	TGTGCCAGCAGCTTGGCGCGGGACGGCAACTATGGCTACACCTTC	CASSLARDGNYGYTF